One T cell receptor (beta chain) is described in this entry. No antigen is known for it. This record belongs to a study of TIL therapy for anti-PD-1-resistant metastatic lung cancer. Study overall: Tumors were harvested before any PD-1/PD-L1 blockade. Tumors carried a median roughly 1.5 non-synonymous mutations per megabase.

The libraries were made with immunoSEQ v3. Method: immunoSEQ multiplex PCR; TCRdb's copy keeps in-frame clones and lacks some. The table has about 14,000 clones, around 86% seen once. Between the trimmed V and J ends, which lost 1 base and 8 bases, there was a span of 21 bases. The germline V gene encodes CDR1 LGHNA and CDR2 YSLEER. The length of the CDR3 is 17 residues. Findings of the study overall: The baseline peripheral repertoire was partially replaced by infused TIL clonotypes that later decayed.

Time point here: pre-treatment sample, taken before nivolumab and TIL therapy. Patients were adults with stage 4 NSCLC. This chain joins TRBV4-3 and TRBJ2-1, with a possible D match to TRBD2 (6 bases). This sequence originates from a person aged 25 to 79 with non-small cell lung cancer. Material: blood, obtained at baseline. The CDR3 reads CASSQAPSGGFMDEQFF. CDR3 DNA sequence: TGCGCCAGCAGCCAAGCCCCCTCCGGAGGGTTTATGGATGAGCAGTTCTTC.